The 13 T cell receptor beta chains listed next were all sequenced from one sample in a study of graft-versus-host responses after intestinal transplantation. Lymphocytes from graft epithelium and lamina propria were isolated. TCRdb's copy holds only in-frame clones and misses some; the assay was immunoSEQ multiplex PCR. The data contain some 7,000 clones, about two thirds of them seen just once; the ten biggest clones take up 5% to 6.5%. The starting material was ileum tissue, obtained about 8 weeks after transplant. These receptor sequences come from a human patient who received an intestinal transplant, so some T cells may come from the graft donor.

This sequence joins TRBV2 and TRBJ2-4; 9 bases map to TRBD1. Trimming took 4 bases from V and 8 from J; bases not matched to a gene: 3. Germline V gene sequence: CDR1 SNHLY, CDR2 FYNNEI. The CDR3 totals 13 residues. CDR3 coding DNA: TGTGCCAGCAGTGGGGACAGGGAGGACATTCAGTACTTC. Translating gives CASSGDREDIQYF. Full variable domain (remainder filled in from reference TRBV2 and TRBJ2-4): EPEVTQTPSHQVTQMGQEVILRCVPISNHLYFYWYRQILGQKVEFLVSFYNNEISEKSEIFDDQFSVERPDGSNFTLKIRSTKLEDSAMYFCASSGDREDIQYFGAGTRLSVL.

This chain joins TRBV15 and TRBJ2-3, with 11 nucleotides matching TRBD2. J was trimmed by 1 base and V by 3 bases; bases with no gene match: 9. From germline, CDR1 is LNHNV and CDR2 YYDKDF (reference sequence). This CDR3 is 18 amino acids long. The CDR3 bases are TGTGCCACCAGCAGGGGGACTAGCGGCCTCATCGGCACAGATACGCAGTATTTT. Translated: CATSRGTSGLIGTDTQYF.

Of note for this clone: Germline is not matched at one junction end, which may reflect a read error. The chain combines TRBV7-7 with TRBJ2-5; 8 nucleotides line up with TRBD2. The length of the CDR3 is 17 residues. Germline V gene lookup returns CDR1 SSHAT and CDR2 FNYEAQ (reference sequence). CDR3 sequence: CASSLFPRTSNQETQYF. The CDR3 DNA reads as TGTGCTAGCAGCTTATTCCCCAGGACTAGCAACCAAGAGACCCAGTACTTC.

This rearrangement joins TRBV5-1 to TRBJ2-3, with TRBD2 identical over 9 bases. Trimming took 0 bases from V and 1 from J; bases not matched to a gene: 6. The CDR3 has 17 amino acids. Germline V gives CDR1 SGHRS, CDR2 YFSETQ. In nucleotides, the CDR3 is TGCGCCAGCAGCTTGGGAAAGCGGGGGGTTCGCACAGATACGCAGTATTTT. As protein: CASSLGKRGVRTDTQYF.

This clone has only a few counts. The V and J genes are TRBV18 and TRBJ2-5; the D gene is possibly TRBD1 (6 bases). CDR3 size: 18 residues. Trimming shortened V by 0 bases and J by 0 bases, and 17 bases separated the two germline ends. Germline values: CDR1 KGHSH, CDR2 LQKENI. In nucleotides, the CDR3 is TGTGCCAGCTCACCACCGGTATCAGGACAGAATTACCAAGAGACCCAGTACTTC. Protein: CASSPPVSGQNYQETQYF.

By share of the sample, this clone is medium-sized. This rearrangement joins TRBV13 to TRBJ1-3; no clear D gene. The germline gives CDR1 PRHDT, CDR2 FYEKMQ (reference sequence). The CDR3 has 17 residues. V dropped 2 bases and J dropped 6 bases, with 20 bases sitting between them. This chain's CDR3 is CASSLRRGDIVENTIYF. CDR3 in DNA: TGTGCCAGCAGCTTAAGGCGGGGTGACATCGTCGAAAACACCATATATTTT.

The chain employs TRBV7-6 and TRBJ2-2; 14 nucleotides align to TRBD2. J was trimmed by 2 bases and V by 5 bases; bases with no gene match: 7. The CDR3 is 18 amino acids. Per germline, CDR1 SGHVS and CDR2 FNYEAQ. DNA for the CDR3: TGTGCCAGCAGCGCCAGGACTAGCGGGGGGAAAAACACCGGGGAGCTGTTTTTT. Translating gives CASSARTSGGKNTGELFF.

About this clone itself: Distinct nucleotide sequences in the sample also encode this CDR3. The gene calls are TRBV6-4 and TRBJ2-3; weak D call: TRBD2 (5 bases). From germline, CDR1 is MRHNA and CDR2 SNTAGT. V was cut by 0 bases and J by 6 bases, with 22 bases left in between. This CDR3 region has 18 residues. The CDR3 DNA reads TGTGCCAGCAGTGACTCGAATGAATGGCTAGCATCACCGGATACGCAGTATTTT. Protein product: CASSDSNEWLASPDTQYF.

The chain combines TRBV7-6 with TRBJ2-5; D is possibly TRBD2 (5 bases). Germline CDR1 is SGHVS and CDR2 is FNYEAQ. V shed 4 bases and J shed 7 bases, with 22 bases lying between them. This CDR3 has 16 residues. This CDR3 reads CASSYEDSGDPGTQYF. The CDR3 coding sequence is TGTGCCAGCAGCTATGAGGACTCCGGCGACCCAGGGACCCAGTACTTC.

The V and J genes are TRBV9 and TRBJ2-2; D gene ambiguous. V gave up 7 bases and J gave up 3 bases, with 7 bases separating them. The CDR3 spans 12 residues. Germline V lookup: CDR1 SGDLS, CDR2 YYNGEE. Here the CDR3 DNA reads TGTGCCAGCGACTCCGACACCGGGGAGCTGTTTTTT. Translating it yields CASDSDTGELFF.

The chain uses TRBV27 and TRBJ1-1; a weak D match, TRBD1 (6 bases). CDR3 length: 16 residues. Trimming removed 4 bases from V and 0 bases from J, with 15 bases in between. Germline V lookup: CDR1 MNHEY, CDR2 SMNVEV (reference sequence). The CDR3 protein is CASSSARRDMNTEAFF. The CDR3 nucleotides read TGTGCCAGCAGTTCCGCACGACGGGACATGAACACTGAAGCTTTCTTT.

The chain is built from TRBV5-4 and TRBJ1-2; D unresolved. The V end was cut by 4 bases, the J end by 3 bases, with 13 bases between. Looked up from germline, CDR1 is SGHNT and CDR2 is YYREEE (reference sequence). CDR3 length equals 14 residues. DNA for the CDR3: TGTGCCAGCAGCCTGCCCCCACAAGACTATGGCTACACCTTC. Translation: CASSLPPQDYGYTF.

V gene TRBV5-6 combines with J gene TRBJ1-1; no firm D call. The length of the CDR3 is 13 residues. Germline V gene lookup returns CDR1 SGHDT and CDR2 YYEEEE. V was cut by 1 base and J by 1 base, with 5 bases left in between. CDR3 residues: CASSLPGNTEAFF. The CDR3 coding sequence is TGTGCCAGCAGCTTGCCGGGGAACACTGAAGCTTTCTTT.